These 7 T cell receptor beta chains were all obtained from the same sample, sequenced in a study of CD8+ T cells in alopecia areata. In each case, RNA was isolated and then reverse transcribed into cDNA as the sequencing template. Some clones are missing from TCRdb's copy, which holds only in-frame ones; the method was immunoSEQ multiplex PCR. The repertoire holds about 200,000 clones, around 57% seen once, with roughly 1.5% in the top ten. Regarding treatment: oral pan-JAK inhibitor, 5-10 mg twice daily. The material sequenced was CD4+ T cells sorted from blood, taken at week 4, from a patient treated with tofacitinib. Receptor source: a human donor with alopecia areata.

The CDR3 loop reads CSAGTPYEQYF. For the CDR3, the DNA is TGCAGTGCGGGGACTCCCTACGAGCAGTACTTC. The V and J genes are TRBV20-1 and TRBJ2-7; tentative D call: TRBD2 (6 bases). The CDR3 has 11 residues. Trimming stripped 6 bases from V and 2 bases from J, with 8 bases between. Germline V gives CDR1 DFQATT, CDR2 SNEGSKA (reference sequence).

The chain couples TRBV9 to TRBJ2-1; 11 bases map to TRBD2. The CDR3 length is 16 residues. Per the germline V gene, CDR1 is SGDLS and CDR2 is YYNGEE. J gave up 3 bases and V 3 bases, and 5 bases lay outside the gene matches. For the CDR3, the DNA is TGTGCCAGCAGCGCGGCTCTAGCGGGGGGCTACAATGAGCAGTTCTTC. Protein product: CASSAALAGGYNEQFF.

This CDR3 reads CASSALPVGGTAFF. CDR3 bases: TGTGCCAGCAGTGCCCTTCCGGTCGGGGGTACGGCTTTCTTT. The V gene is TRBV2, the J gene TRBJ1-1; a possible D gene is TRBD1 (5 bases). Germline CDR1 and CDR2: SNHLY and FYNNEI. The CDR3 spans 14 residues. Trimming stripped 4 bases from V and 11 bases from J, with 20 bases between. Based on the CDR3 plus reference TRBV2 and TRBJ1-1, the full variable domain is EPEVTQTPSHQVTQMGQEVILRCVPISNHLYFYWYRQILGQKVEFLVSFYNNEISEKSEIFDDQFSVERPDGSNFTLKIRSTKLEDSAMYFCASSALPVGGTAFFGQGTRLTVV.

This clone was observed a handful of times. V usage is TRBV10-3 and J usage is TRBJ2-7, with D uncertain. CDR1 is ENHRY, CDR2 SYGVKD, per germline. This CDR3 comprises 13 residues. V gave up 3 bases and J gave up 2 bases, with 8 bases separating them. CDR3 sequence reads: CAISDYKTYEQYF. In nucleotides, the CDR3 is TGTGCCATCAGTGACTACAAAACCTACGAGCAGTACTTC.

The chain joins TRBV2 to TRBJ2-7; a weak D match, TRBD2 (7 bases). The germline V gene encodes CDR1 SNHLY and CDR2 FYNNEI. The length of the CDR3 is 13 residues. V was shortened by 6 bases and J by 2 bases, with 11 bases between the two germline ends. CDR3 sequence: CASRRGLPYEQYF. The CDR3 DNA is TGTGCCAGCAGGCGGGGGCTACCCTACGAGCAGTACTTC.

This CDR3 reads CAWSSAGRNTEAFF. CDR3 bases: TGTGCCTGGAGTTCGGCAGGCAGGAACACTGAAGCTTTCTTT. V and J are TRBV30 and TRBJ1-1; D unresolved. Trimming took off 2 bases at V and 1 base at J, with 11 bases between the two ends. This CDR3 region has 14 residues. Germline V gene lookup returns CDR1 GTSNPN and CDR2 SVGIG (reference sequence).

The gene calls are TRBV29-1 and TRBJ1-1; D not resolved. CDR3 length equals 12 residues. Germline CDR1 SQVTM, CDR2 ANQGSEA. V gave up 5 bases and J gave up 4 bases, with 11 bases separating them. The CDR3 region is CSVTRGGTEAFF. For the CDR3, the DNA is TGCAGCGTTACCCGGGGAGGCACTGAAGCTTTCTTT.